One and the same sample provided the 14 T cell receptor beta chains below, sequenced in a study of T cell repertoires in cytomegalovirus infection. TCRdb reprocessed the reads with MiXCR, giving one entry per CDR3 protein. The table has some 900,000 distinct CDR3 sequences, less than 35% seen once. Their recognized antigens are unknown. The sequenced sample was cultured CD8+ T cells from PBMCs, obtained from culture after CMV antigen stimulation. The receptors were gathered from a human donor in good health (CMV status not recorded). Some clones in this sample may be carry-over from other donors' samples.

This clonotype was recorded a few times. CDR3 sequence (DNA): TGTGCCAGCAGTTTTCTGGGGGCCGATTCACCCCTCCACTTT. Translated, it gives CASSFLGADSPLHF. V is TRBV12-3 or TRBV12-4 and J is TRBJ1-6; a possible D gene is TRBD1 (6 bases). CDR3 size: 14 residues. The V end was cut by 3 bases, the J end by 8 bases, with 11 bases between.

This clonotype was seen only a few times. This chain links TRBV6-1 with TRBJ2-2; TRBD2 might be the D (6 bases). The CDR3 contains 14 residues. The V end lost 11 bases, the J end lost 3 bases, and 16 bases lay between the germline ends. CDR1 is MNHNS, CDR2 SASEGT, per germline. For the CDR3, the DNA is TGTGCCGGCGCAAGGGAGGCGGACACCGGGGAGCTGTTTTTT. It encodes CAGAREADTGELFF.

As concerns this clonotype: Just one base apart from a much larger clone, this may be a read error. CDR3 nucleotide sequence: TGTGCCAGGAGCTTACGGGATCCTATTTCCTTCTATAATTCACCCCTCCACTTT. It yields the protein CARSLRDPISFYNSPLHF. This rearrangement joins TRBV7-2 to TRBJ1-6; D is unclear. The V gene's germline CDR1 is SGHTA and CDR2 FQGNSA. CDR3 length: 18 amino acids.

This clonotype was observed a handful of times. The rearrangement joins TRBV4-2 to TRBJ2-1; D is possibly TRBD1 (7 bases). The V end lost 5 bases, the J end lost 5 bases, and 13 bases lay between the germline ends. The CDR3 length is 14 residues. Germline V gene data show CDR1 as LGHNA and CDR2 as YNFKEQ. This chain's CDR3 is CASSSTGEDNEQFF. The CDR3 DNA reads TGTGCCAGCAGCTCTACAGGGGAGGACAATGAGCAGTTCTTC.

The J gene is TRBJ1-1, the V gene TRBV11-2; no definite D call. Trimming stripped 0 bases from V and 6 bases from J, with 14 bases between. CDR3 length: 15 residues. The germline CDR1 and CDR2 sequences are SGHAT and FQNNGV. Here the CDR3 reads CASSLEWVTNAEAFF. In nucleotides, the CDR3 is TGTGCCAGCAGCTTAGAATGGGTCACAAACGCTGAAGCTTTCTTT.

The gene calls are TRBV11-2 and TRBJ1-1; maybe TRBD1 (5 bases). The CDR3 totals 17 residues. Trimming stripped 5 bases from V and 0 bases from J, with 19 bases between. Germline V gene lookup returns CDR1 SGHAT and CDR2 FQNNGV. The CDR3 DNA is TGTGCCAGCAGCCGCTGGGGAGGCCGAGGGGTGAACACTGAAGCTTTCTTT. Translating gives CASSRWGGRGVNTEAFF.

This clonotype was picked up many times. V and J are TRBV7-2 and TRBJ1-1; D not certain. Germline V gene sequence: CDR1 SGHTA, CDR2 FQGNSA. Trimming removed 2 bases from V and 1 base from J, with 11 bases in between. The CDR3 spans 15 residues. CDR3 region: CASSLYDLANTEAFF. The CDR3 DNA is TGTGCCAGCAGCTTATACGACCTGGCGAACACTGAAGCTTTCTTT.

This clonotype turned up a few times. V usage is TRBV27 and J usage is TRBJ2-7, with D tentatively TRBD2 (5 bases). The CDR3 runs 14 residues. Looked up from germline, CDR1 is MNHEY and CDR2 is SMNVEV (reference sequence). The V and J ends lost 5 bases and 4 bases respectively, with 15 bases between them. DNA for the CDR3: TGTGCCAGCAGTCAAGGACGGGGTGGGTACGAGCAGTACGTC. This translates into CASSQGRGGYEQYV.

The V and J genes are TRBV6-5 and TRBJ2-7, with TRBD2 matching 11 bases. Germline loops: CDR1 MNHEY, CDR2 SVGAGI. The CDR3 is made up of 15 amino acids. The V gene end was trimmed by 4 bases and the J gene end by 3 bases; junction bases not matched to a gene: 5. As DNA, the CDR3 is TGTGCCAGCAGTTTGACTAGCGGGGCCAGCTACGAGCAGTACTTC. Its translation: CASSLTSGASYEQYF.

V is TRBV12-3 or TRBV12-4 and J is TRBJ2-7; no definite D call. V lost 1 base and J 3 bases, leaving 7 bases between the germline ends. The CDR3 sequence is 13 residues long. This CDR3 is CASSLGEGYEQYF. The CDR3 coding sequence is TGTGCCAGCAGTTTAGGGGAAGGCTACGAGCAGTACTTC.

This clonotype has just one count. One end of the junction is discordant with germline, which a read error may explain. The chain recombines TRBV7-6 with TRBJ2-5, with no clear D. Germline CDR1 reads SGHVS; CDR2 reads FNYEAQ. There are 11 residues in the CDR3. The CDR3 coding sequence is TGTGCCAGCAGTCAACAAGAGACCCTGTACTTC. Protein product: CASSQQETLYF.

The gene calls are TRBV5-6 and TRBJ1-4; D is perhaps TRBD1 (6 bases). V lost 2 bases and J 5 bases, leaving 13 bases between the germline ends. The CDR3 is 15 amino acids. Germline V gives CDR1 SGHDT, CDR2 YYEEEE. CDR3 coding DNA: TGTGCCAGCAGCTTATGGGCAGGGACAAATGAAAAACTGTTTTTT. Protein sequence: CASSLWAGTNEKLFF.

This sequence joins TRBV19 and TRBJ1-2; D may be TRBD1 (6 bases). This CDR3 has 11 residues. Germline loops: CDR1 LNHDA, CDR2 SQIVND (reference sequence). V lost 6 bases to trimming and J lost 7 bases, with 9 bases between them. The CDR3 protein is CASRVDSGYTF. For the CDR3, the DNA is TGTGCCAGTAGGGTGGACAGTGGCTACACCTTC.

The chain joins TRBV24-1 to TRBJ2-2; D not certain. The germline V and J ends were trimmed by 3 bases and 5 bases, with 6 bases remaining between them. The CDR3 spans 13 residues. CDR1 is KGHDR and CDR2 is SFDVKD in the germline V gene. The CDR3 DNA reads TGTGCCACCAGTGATACCCAGACCGGGGAGCTGTTTTTT. Encoded protein: CATSDTQTGELFF.